This T cell receptor beta chain stems from a study of neurological immune-mediated disorders. This clonotype has ten or more counts. The antigen remains undetermined. In germline, CDR1 is DFQATT, CDR2 SNEGSKA (reference sequence). The V and J ends lost 2 bases and 0 bases respectively, with 19 bases between them. This CDR3 contains 18 residues. Noted time point: longitudinal time-point 3. A total of 2 million PBMCs stored at -80 degrees C provided the unsorted libraries. Study findings and constraints: Phylogenetically, 18 of 34 multiple sclerosis patients' repertoires fell into one related-CDR3 cluster, a possible signature. Neither clinical nor MRI features showed any association with the multiple sclerosis repertoire cluster, and the authors stated that larger cohorts are needed.

With 10-nucleotide random UMIs, 5'RACE was used to make the cDNA. TCRdb recomputed calls from the 5' RACE reads with MiXCR, one row per CDR3 protein. The repertoire holds some 89,000 distinct CDR3 sequences, with roughly 4.5% as singletons. This sequence joins TRBV20-1 and TRBJ2-2; either TRBD1 or TRBD2 may supply D (5 bases each). Sequencing was carried out using PBMCs. The sequence came from a woman aged 60-75 years with multiple sclerosis. The CDR3 spells CSARPFTTGTANTGELFF. The CDR3 DNA follows: TGCAGTGCTAGACCTTTTACTACTGGGACGGCGAACACCGGGGAGCTGTTTTTT.